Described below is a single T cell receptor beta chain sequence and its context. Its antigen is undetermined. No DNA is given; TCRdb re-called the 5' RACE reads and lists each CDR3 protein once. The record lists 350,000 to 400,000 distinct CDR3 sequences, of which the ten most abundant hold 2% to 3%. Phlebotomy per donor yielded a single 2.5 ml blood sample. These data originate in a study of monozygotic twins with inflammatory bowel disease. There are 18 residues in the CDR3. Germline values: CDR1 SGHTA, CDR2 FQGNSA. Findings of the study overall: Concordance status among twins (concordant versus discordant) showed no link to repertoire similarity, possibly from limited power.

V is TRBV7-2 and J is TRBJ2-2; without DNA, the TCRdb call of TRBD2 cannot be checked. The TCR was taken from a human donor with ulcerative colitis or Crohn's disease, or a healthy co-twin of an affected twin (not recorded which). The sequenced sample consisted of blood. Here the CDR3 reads CASSLALSAGGPTGELFF.